The 3 T cell receptor beta chains in this list originate from one sample, sequenced in a study of Ad26.COV2.S vaccination and SARS-CoV-2 variants. Described treatment: some 19 received Ad26.COV2.S at low or high dose, single or two shots; about 5 received placebo; per-sample allocation not given. Specimens were obtained on day 63 following the first vaccine or placebo injection. Profiling relied on immunoSEQ multiplex PCR, and the TCRdb table lists in-frame clones only, not all of them. The top ten hold 1.5% to 2.5% of the sample, which has around 320,000 clones, roughly 86% seen once. The input for sequencing was peripheral blood, taken in a trial of Ad26.COV2.S vaccine versus placebo. These receptors all come from a person aged 18 to 59 who received the Ad26.COV2.S COVID-19 vaccine or a placebo.

The chain is built from TRBV13 and TRBJ1-1; D is perhaps TRBD1 (5 bases). The germline V and J ends were trimmed by 2 bases and 5 bases, with 12 bases remaining between them. The CDR3 spans 14 residues. Germline-derived CDR1 and CDR2 are PRHDT and FYEKMQ (reference sequence). The CDR3 sequence: CASSLNRLGTEAFF. The CDR3 region has the DNA TGTGCCAGCAGCTTAAACAGGTTGGGGACTGAAGCTTTCTTT.

This chain connects TRBV4-1 to TRBJ2-7, with D possibly being TRBD1 (5 bases). With 2 bases removed from V and 5 bases from J, the gap between germline ends came to 16 bases. The germline gives CDR1 MGHRA, CDR2 YSYEKL. The CDR3 consists of 15 residues. The CDR3 spells CASSQSNRNFDEQYF. CDR3 DNA sequence: TGCGCCAGCAGCCAAAGTAACAGGAATTTCGACGAGCAGTACTTC.

Only a few counts were recorded for this clone. Additional DNA sequences in this sample encode the identical CDR3. J is TRBJ1-2 and V is TRBV5-4; 7 nucleotides line up with TRBD1. V trimming: 4 bases; J trimming: 2 bases; junction bases outside the gene matches: 2. The CDR3 runs 13 residues. The germline V gene encodes CDR1 SGHNT and CDR2 YYREEE (reference sequence). The CDR3 is CASSQDRNYGYTF. The CDR3 coding sequence is TGTGCCAGCAGCCAGGACAGGAACTATGGCTACACCTTC. Based on the CDR3 plus reference TRBV5-4 and TRBJ1-2, the full variable domain is ETGVTQSPTHLIKTRGQQVTLRCSSQSGHNTVSWYQQALGQGPQFIFQYYREEENGRGNFPPRFSGLQFPNYSSELNVNALELDDSALYLCASSQDRNYGYTFGSGTRLTVV.